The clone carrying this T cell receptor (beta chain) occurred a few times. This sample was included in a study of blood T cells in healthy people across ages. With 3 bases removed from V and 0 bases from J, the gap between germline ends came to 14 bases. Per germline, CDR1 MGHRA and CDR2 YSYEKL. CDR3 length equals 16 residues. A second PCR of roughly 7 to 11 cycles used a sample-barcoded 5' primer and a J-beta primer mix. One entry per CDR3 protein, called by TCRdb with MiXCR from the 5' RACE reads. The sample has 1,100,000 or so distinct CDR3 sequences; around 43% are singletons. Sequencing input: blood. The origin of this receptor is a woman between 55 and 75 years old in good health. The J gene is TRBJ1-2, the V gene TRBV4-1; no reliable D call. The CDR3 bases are TGCGCCAGCAGCCACTTCAGACGAGAACCTAACTATGGCTACACCTTC. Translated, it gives CASSHFRREPNYGYTF.